One and the same sample provided the 17 T cell receptor beta chains below, sequenced in a study of blood T cells in healthy people across ages. Combining a sample-barcoded 5' primer with a J-beta primer mix, a second PCR ran for about 6 to 11 cycles. MiXCR, applied by TCRdb to the 5' RACE reads, yields one record per CDR3 protein. The table lists about 640,000 distinct CDR3 sequences, around 38% of them singletons. Specimen: blood. These receptors were taken from an elderly man in good health.

The chain recombines TRBV20-1 with TRBJ2-5; D uncertain. The V gene lost 0 bases and the J gene lost 5 bases, with 16 bases spanning the gap. CDR3 size: 15 residues. Germline V gene sequence: CDR1 DFQATT, CDR2 SNEGSKA (reference sequence). The CDR3 DNA reads TGCAGTGCTAGAGACCCGACCCCCCACGTCGAGACCCAGTACTTC. This gives the protein CSARDPTPHVETQYF.

This clonotype was found a few times. This rearrangement joins TRBV12-3 or TRBV12-4 to TRBJ1-1; TRBD1 might be the D (6 bases). The CDR3 sequence is 14 residues long. The ends were cut back, 5 bases at V and 4 bases at J, with 14 bases in the middle. This CDR3 reads CASSPQGFVTEAFF. As DNA, the CDR3 is TGTGCCAGCAGTCCTCAGGGGTTTGTCACTGAAGCTTTCTTT.

V is TRBV11-2 and J is TRBJ2-5, with 10 bases lining up with TRBD2. The J call could be wrong; TRBJ2-7 is a better fit for the DNA end. Germline CDR1 is SGHAT and CDR2 is FQNNGV. The CDR3 has 14 residues. The CDR3: CASSFELAGHEQYF. The CDR3 DNA follows: TGTGCCAGCAGCTTTGAACTAGCGGGGCACGAGCAGTACTTC.

The V gene is TRBV10-3, the J gene TRBJ1-2, with 9 bases lining up with TRBD1. Trimming took 2 bases from V and 6 from J; bases not matched to a gene: 10. Germline values: CDR1 ENHRY, CDR2 SYGVKD. The CDR3 has 16 amino acids. CDR3 in amino acids: CAISELFGQGIHGYTF. The CDR3 region has the DNA TGTGCCATCAGTGAGCTGTTTGGACAGGGGATCCATGGCTACACCTTC.

For this clonotype: The junction and the germline gene differ at one end; a read error may be behind it. This chain connects TRBV27 to TRBJ2-7; possibly TRBD1 or TRBD2 for D (5 bases each). CDR3 length equals 14 residues. Germline V lookup: CDR1 MNHEY, CDR2 SMNVEV (reference sequence). The CDR3 sequence: CASSSGARRGEHYF. The CDR3 region has the DNA TGTGCCAGCAGTTCCGGGGCTAGGAGAGGCGAGCATTACTTC.

The chain recombines TRBV4-2 with TRBJ2-3, with 9 bases identical to TRBD2. The germline V gene has CDR1 LGHNA and CDR2 YNFKEQ. The CDR3 is 15 amino acids. V was pared by 6 bases and J by 1 base, with 5 bases of the junction left unmatched. CDR3 nucleotides: TGTGCCAGCAGAAGAGCGGGGGGCGGCACAGATACGCAGTATTTT. Translating it yields CASRRAGGGTDTQYF.

This clonotype appeared a few times. The genes are TRBV27 and TRBJ1-6; D unresolved. Germline lookup yields CDR1 MNHEY and CDR2 SMNVEV (reference sequence). This CDR3 has 15 residues. V was pared by 7 bases and J by 8 bases, with 18 bases between. CDR3: CASKPPYPLHSPLHF. CDR3 sequence (DNA): TGTGCCAGCAAGCCGCCTTATCCCCTTCATTCACCCCTCCACTTT.

V usage is TRBV29-1 and J usage is TRBJ2-7, with 11 nucleotides matching TRBD1. The end of the DNA is better explained by TRBJ2-5, so the J call may be wrong. The length of the CDR3 is 13 residues. Germline V lookup: CDR1 SQVTM, CDR2 ANQGSEA. The CDR3 DNA follows: TGCAGCGGAGGGGGACAGGGGGTTCAGACCCAGTACTTC. Its translation is CSGGGQGVQTQYF.

This rearrangement joins TRBV5-1 to TRBJ2-5; 7 nucleotides agree with TRBD1. The CDR3 spans 14 residues. Losses at the gene ends were 5 bases for V and 4 bases for J; bases not matched to a gene: 8. Germline values: CDR1 SGHRS, CDR2 YFSETQ. CDR3 loop: CASRPTGVRETQYF. CDR3 coding DNA: TGCGCCAGCAGGCCCACAGGGGTTCGAGAGACCCAGTACTTC.

Remarks on this clonotype: One end of the junction fails to match germline, which may point to a read error. The chain joins TRBV20-1 to TRBJ2-1; 9 positions match TRBD1. Germline loops: CDR1 DFQATT, CDR2 SNEGSKA (reference sequence). There are 14 residues in the CDR3. In DNA, the CDR3 is TGCAGTACTAGAACGAACAGGGGGCCGGATGAGCAGTTCTTC. It is translated as CSTRTNRGPDEQFF.

This clonotype has just a few counts. The chain employs TRBV14 and TRBJ2-4, with TRBD1 matching over 9 bases. The V segment lost 0 bases and the J segment 7 bases; nucleotides outside the gene matches: 7. The CDR3 loop spans 16 amino acids. The germline V gene encodes CDR1 SGHDN and CDR2 FVKESK. The CDR3 DNA reads as TGTGCCAGCAGCCAAGATCCCGGGACAGGGATGAACATTCAGTACTTC. Protein sequence: CASSQDPGTGMNIQYF.

The J gene is TRBJ1-2, the V gene TRBV12-3 or TRBV12-4; D is possibly TRBD1 (6 bases). This CDR3 has 13 residues. Deletions cut 6 bases from V and 4 bases from J, with 12 bases between. In DNA, the CDR3 is TGTGCCAGCAGAAGTGGACAGTTCTATGGCTACACCTTC. Amino acid sequence: CASRSGQFYGYTF.

The chain recombines TRBV6-5 with TRBJ2-1; D may be TRBD2 (5 bases). Germline V gene lookup returns CDR1 MNHEY and CDR2 SVGAGI. The CDR3 totals 19 residues. Deletions cut 4 bases from V and 3 bases from J, with 25 bases between. The CDR3 reads CASSSNPRAWAGSYNEQFF. Here the CDR3 DNA reads TGTGCCAGCAGTTCAAACCCTAGAGCATGGGCGGGCAGCTACAATGAGCAGTTCTTC.

The gene calls are TRBV5-1 and TRBJ1-1, with TRBD1 identical over 10 bases. The junction had 3 bases not matched to a gene; V was cut back by 5 bases and J by 2 bases. CDR1 is SGHRS, CDR2 YFSETQ, per germline. The CDR3 sequence is 14 residues long. The chain's CDR3 is CASRTGGQNTEAFF. The CDR3 coding sequence is TGCGCCAGCAGGACAGGGGGCCAAAACACTGAAGCTTTCTTT.

The CDR3 bases are TGCAGCGTTGAAGTTGGAGGGGACTATAATGAGCAGTACTTC. Translation: CSVEVGGDYNEQYF. The chain employs TRBV29-1 and TRBJ2-5, with 7 bases lining up with TRBD2. V dropped 1 base and J dropped 11; count of bases not matched to a gene: 13. The CDR3 consists of 14 residues. Germline V gives CDR1 SQVTM, CDR2 ANQGSEA.

Only a few counts were recorded for this clonotype. CDR3: CASSQAEGGVSGANVLTF. The CDR3 DNA is TGTGCCAGCAGCCAAGCAGAGGGGGGCGTCTCGGGGGCCAACGTCCTGACTTTC. The gene calls are TRBV3-1 and TRBJ2-6; D assignment may be TRBD1 or TRBD2 (6 bases each). The germline V gene has CDR1 LGHDT and CDR2 YNNKEL (reference sequence). Trimming took off 1 base at V and 4 bases at J, with 17 bases between the two ends. The CDR3 runs 18 residues. Looking up the rest from reference TRBV3-1 and TRBJ2-6 gives the full variable domain: DTAVSQTPKYLVTQMGNDKSIKCEQNLGHDTMYWYKQDSKKFLKIMFSYNNKELIINETVPNRFSPKSPDKAHLNLHINSLELGDSAVYFCASSQAEGGVSGANVLTFGAGSRLTVL.

This rearrangement joins TRBV9 to TRBJ2-7; no clear D. Germline V lookup: CDR1 SGDLS, CDR2 YYNGEE. V was cut by 0 bases and J by 2 bases, with 6 bases left in between. This CDR3 has 13 residues. The CDR3, as DNA: TGTGCCAGCAGCGTAGAAGGCGCCTACGAGCAGTACTTC. Encoded protein: CASSVEGAYEQYF.